The clone carrying this TCR beta chain came up many times. The data were obtained in a study of T cells in Graves' hyperthyroidism and ophthalmopathy. RNA transcripts gave rise to amplified TCR beta CDR3 regions. HTBI primers were used for first-round RT-PCR of the TCR CDR3. One entry per CDR3 protein, called by TCRdb with MiXCR from the multiplex PCR reads. The table lists roughly 740,000 distinct CDR3 sequences, over 15% of them singletons, with roughly 8% in the top ten. This CDR3 has 15 residues. Trimming took 1 base from V and 10 from J, leaving 14 bases between them. The germline gives CDR1 SGHAT, CDR2 FQDESV (reference sequence).

Sequenced input: blood. This sequence originates from a man younger than 30 with Graves' hyperthyroidism. This sequence joins TRBV11-1 and TRBJ1-6; D perhaps matches TRBD1 (5 bases). This chain's CDR3 is CASSLDRRLGSPLHF. Here the CDR3 DNA reads TGTGCCAGCAGCTTAGACAGGAGGCTGGGATCACCCCTCCACTTT.